This T cell receptor (beta chain) derives from a study of blood T cell repertoires in COVID-19. This CDR3 region has 13 residues. Per germline, CDR1 LNHDA and CDR2 SQIVND (reference sequence). V was cut by 3 bases and J by 8 bases, with 13 bases left in between. As originally analysed: The assay estimated nucleated cells by amplifying reference gene primers. The method was immunoSEQ multiplex PCR; TCRdb's version includes in-frame clones alone and lacks a portion of them. V, J and clone size derive from that table, while D and trimming were established from the DNA sequence. The table records roughly 260,000 clones, around 90% of them present only once.

The sequencing sample was made of PBMCs or T cells enriched from blood (not recorded which). The chain combines TRBV19 with TRBJ1-2; tentative D call: TRBD1 (5 bases). The source of this sequence is a human donor in a cohort exposed to, infected with or recovered from COVID-19 (not recorded which). The donor label of this sample is uncertain. The CDR3 protein is CASSISRDQGYTF. In DNA, the CDR3 is TGTGCCAGTAGTATCAGCAGGGATCAGGGCTACACCTTC.